This T cell receptor beta chain stems from a study of beta chain features in type 1 diabetes (dated by TCRdb to the late 2010s). Study-level background: No differences in mean age, gender distribution, total cell number or subset yield were found between patients and healthy donors. The study compared the TCRB repertoires of sorted circulating CD4+ T cell subsets in recently diagnosed type 1 diabetes patients with those in matched healthy donors. Naive and central memory subsets were obtained from all 30 or so donors, but regulatory and stem cell-like memory subsets were isolated from only 8 patients and roughly 8 healthy donors. A total of 90 million to 120 million sorted cells were examined across all samples, and a strong correlation was observed between cell number per subset and RNA yield.

Results and caveats for the whole study, not just this receptor: Only small numbers of individuals were included in the HLA sub-analyses, which left unresolved whether HLA type had any influence on TCRB rearrangement. Naive, central memory and regulatory TCRB repertoires appeared to be more alike among patients than among healthy donors. At VDJ recombination sites, patients with type 1 diabetes made fewer insertions and deleted more nucleotides, a pattern implying thymic rearrangement abnormalities. PCR may preferentially amplify shorter templates, but because patient and control samples were amplified and corrected together, any resulting skew would affect both groups equally. Because cDNA rather than genomic DNA was sequenced, highly expressing activated cells could have been over-represented, although no difference in activation and CD3 levels was found between groups. In all four CD4+ subsets, TCRB CDR3 length was moderately but significantly shorter in type 1 diabetes patients.

Each donor gave one peripheral blood draw, roughly 110 mL on average, collected into heparinised tubes. Using a panel that included CD45RO, CCR7, CD25, CD127, CD95 and CD27, naive, central memory, regulatory and stem cell-like memory CD4+ T cells were sorted on a BD FACSAria II. A purity above 95% was achieved for all sorted populations. Right away, PBMCs were isolated by Lymphoprep density gradient centrifugation and were stained directly, with no culture step. To minimize batch effects, samples were stained and sorted in pairs, one healthy donor with one patient per experiment. The entire amount of isolated RNA was reverse transcribed using the High Capacity cDNA Reverse Transcription Kit, so the sequenced TCRB transcripts were expressed ones. Deep immunoSEQ sequencing was performed on naive, central memory and regulatory T cell samples, with an average of roughly 3.3 million total reads per sample. After sorted cells were lysed in RLT buffer, RNA was extracted with DNase-treated RNeasy Micro or Mini kits, with the choice depending on cell number. Each cell subset was processed on its own to prevent cross-contamination, while patient and healthy donor samples were processed together. The immunoSEQ multiplex PCR was used to amplify TCRB sequences from cDNA, yielding 87-bp fragments that span the CDR3 region. Amplicons were sequenced on the Illumina HiSeq platform. Per the source publication's procedure: Synthetic template baselines were used to correct PCR bias computationally, reads within Hamming distance 2 were collapsed together, and singletons that could not be merged were discarded. Reads were aligned against IMGT to assign V, D and J genes, CDR3 length and insertions or deletions at six rearrangement sites. Within each subset, clonotype counts were normalized to sorted cell number, and only after that were true diversity and Gini coefficients computed with the tcR R package. Repertoire sharing was quantified using the overlap coefficient calculated on TCRB nucleotide sequences. Out-of-frame TCRB sequences from naive cells were analyzed to stand in for the pre-selection repertoire. TCRdb's version of the immuneACCESS table is confined to in-frame rearrangements and falls short of the full clone set. An unresolved V gene accounts for under half of the shortfall where checked; the remainder is of unknown origin. Clonal size and the V and J genes are those of that table, whereas D and trimming came from the DNA. Present in this sample are 300,000 or so clones, roughly 14% of which were seen just once. The ten largest clonotypes hold about 0.015% of the sample.

The V end gives up 4 bases and the J end 1 base, leaving 5 bases in the junction not matched to a gene. CDR1 GTSNPN and CDR2 SVGIG are derived from the germline V gene (reference sequence). Including cysteine and phenylalanine, the CDR3 has 15 amino acids. Left in the record is the CDR3 DNA by itself, 45 bases read in frame from the first base. This clone was counted between two and nine times. Its specific antigen is unknown. Base qualities are not at hand, and no much larger clone is one base apart. The origin of this receptor is a woman aged 18-30 years with type 1 diabetes. Sequencing was carried out using naive CD4+ T cells from blood. The cell subset or site label on this specimen signifies: true naive CD4+ T cells. The chain was built from TRBV30 and TRBJ2-2; the junction holds 8 bases that match TRBD2. Here the CDR3 is given as CAWNALAVNTGELFF. The DNA sequence is given as TGTGCCTGGAATGCACTAGCGGTGAACACCGGGGAGCTGTTTTTT.